This TCR beta chain was sequenced during a study of cytomegalovirus exposure and HLA in healthy donors. Turning to the study itself: Assignment to the Caucasian-associated ancestry cluster applied to more than 75% of the approximately 370 genotyped donors.

Findings and limits, study-wide: Later analysis identified 15,000 to 20,000 TCR beta sequences associated with HLA alleles, using a false discovery rate threshold of 0.05.

Germline trimming cut 3 bases from V and 4 bases from J; bases unmatched to any gene: 3. Germline V gene data show CDR1 as SGDLS and CDR2 as YYNGEE. CDR3 length: 15 amino acids. The PCR made use of 60 Vbeta and 13 Jbeta primers. Using immunoSEQ multiplex PCR, the repertoire was profiled, and TCRdb retains in-frame clones only, with some absent. The sample lists approximately 260,000 clones; around 90% were seen once. This clone was seen only once. The antigen remains unidentified. Sequenced input: PBMCs. This clonotype originated in a girl aged 2 to 9 in good health and CMV-seronegative. The V call is TRBV9, the J call TRBJ2-7, with 14 positions matching TRBD2. The CDR3 protein is CASSGLAGGPYEQYF. The CDR3 DNA follows: TGTGCCAGCAGCGGACTAGCGGGGGGGCCTTACGAGCAGTACTTC.